Listed below are T cell receptor beta chains from one sample, sequenced in a study of cytomegalovirus exposure and HLA in healthy donors. Sequencing was performed with immunoSEQ multiplex PCR; in TCRdb, only in-frame clones are kept and a portion is missing. The table has under 250,000 clones, around four fifths seen once. The sequencing sample was made of PBMCs. These receptors all stem from a male donor in good health and CMV-seronegative. Both conserved end residues are part of each CDR3. Fields, in order: J gene, clone size, D gene, V gene, CDR3 protein, CDR3 DNA. A D gene is named only where the DNA matches it firmly. Only some rows state a clone size, as once, few, many or a class for expanded clones.

J: TRBJ2-5; size: -; D: -; V: TRBV7-9; CDR3: CASSLVVAEETQYF; DNA: TGTGCCAGCAGCTTAGTCGTGGCGGAGGAGACCCAGTACTTC
J: TRBJ2-3; size: -; D: -; V: TRBV25-1; CDR3: CASSEGDNTDTQYF; DNA: TGTGCCAGCAGTGAAGGGGACAACACAGATACGCAGTATTTT
J: TRBJ2-2; size: -; D: TRBD2; V: TRBV28; CDR3: CASSLAGVGNTGELFF; DNA: TGTGCCAGCAGCCTAGCGGGAGTGGGAAACACCGGGGAGCTGTTTTTT
J: TRBJ2-2; size: few; D: -; V: TRBV6-6; CDR3: CASSGGHVNTGELFF; DNA: TGTGCCAGCAGTGGGGGACACGTGAACACCGGGGAGCTGTTTTTT
J: TRBJ1-2; size: -; D: TRBD1; V: TRBV7-9; CDR3: CASSTTGTGGNGYTF; DNA: TGTGCCAGCAGCACAACCGGGACAGGGGGCAATGGCTACACCTTC
J: TRBJ2-7; size: -; D: -; V: TRBV5-4; CDR3: CASSSGYEQYF; DNA: TGTGCCAGCAGCTCCGGGTACGAGCAGTACTTC
J: TRBJ2-7; size: -; D: TRBD2; V: TRBV18; CDR3: CASSPAGLAGTSYEQYF; DNA: TGTGCCAGCTCACCCGCCGGACTAGCGGGAACTTCCTACGAGCAGTACTTC
J: TRBJ1-2; size: -; D: TRBD1; V: TRBV28; CDR3: CASRGTAGGGYTF; DNA: TGTGCCAGCAGGGGGACAGCCGGTGGTGGCTACACCTTC
J: TRBJ2-7; size: once; D: TRBD2; V: TRBV6-5; CDR3: CASSLQREGPYEQYF; DNA: TGTGCCAGCAGTCTACAGAGGGAGGGCCCCTACGAGCAGTACTTC
J: TRBJ2-7; size: -; D: TRBD1; V: TRBV5-4; CDR3: CASSLKSSGQGAYEQYF; DNA: TGTGCCAGCAGCTTGAAGTCCTCGGGACAGGGGGCCTACGAGCAGTACTTC
J: TRBJ2-7; size: -; D: TRBD2; V: TRBV19; CDR3: CARSIGLAGVEQYF; DNA: TGTGCCCGTAGTATTGGACTAGCGGGAGTCGAGCAGTACTTC
J: TRBJ2-7; size: -; D: -; V: TRBV2; CDR3: CATRSAGTALEQYF; DNA: TGTGCCACTAGAAGTGCCGGGACTGCGTTGGAGCAGTACTTC
J: TRBJ1-2; size: -; D: TRBD1; V: TRBV15; CDR3: CATSREEGQEGGYTF; DNA: TGTGCCACCAGCAGAGAAGAGGGACAGGAGGGAGGCTACACCTTC
J: TRBJ2-7; size: -; D: -; V: TRBV7-9; CDR3: CASSQRSDSSAYEQYF; DNA: TGTGCCAGCAGTCAAAGGTCCGACTCTTCAGCCTACGAGCAGTACTTC
J: TRBJ2-3; size: -; D: -; V: TRBV9; CDR3: CASSVAPGPSTDTQYF; DNA: TGTGCCAGCAGCGTAGCACCAGGCCCCAGCACAGATACGCAGTATTTT